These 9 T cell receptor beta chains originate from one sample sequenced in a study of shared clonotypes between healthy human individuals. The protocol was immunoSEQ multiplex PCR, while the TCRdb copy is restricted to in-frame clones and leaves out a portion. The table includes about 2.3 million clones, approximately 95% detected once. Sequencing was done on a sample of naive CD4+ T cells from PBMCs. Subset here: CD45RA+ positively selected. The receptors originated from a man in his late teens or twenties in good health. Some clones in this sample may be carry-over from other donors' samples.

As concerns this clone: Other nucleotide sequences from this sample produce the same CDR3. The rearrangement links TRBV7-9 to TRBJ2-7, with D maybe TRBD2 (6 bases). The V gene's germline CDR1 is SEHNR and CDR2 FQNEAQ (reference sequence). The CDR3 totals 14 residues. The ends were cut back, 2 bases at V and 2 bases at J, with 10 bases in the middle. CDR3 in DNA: TGTGCCAGCAGCTTACTAGCGAACCCCTACGAGCAGTACTTC. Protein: CASSLLANPYEQYF.

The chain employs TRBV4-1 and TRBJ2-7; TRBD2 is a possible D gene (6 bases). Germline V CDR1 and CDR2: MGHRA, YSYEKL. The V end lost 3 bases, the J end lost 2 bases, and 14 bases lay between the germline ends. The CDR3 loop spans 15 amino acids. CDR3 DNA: TGCGCCAGCAGCCAGTCGGGACTCCGGACCTACGAGCAGTACTTC. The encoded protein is CASSQSGLRTYEQYF.

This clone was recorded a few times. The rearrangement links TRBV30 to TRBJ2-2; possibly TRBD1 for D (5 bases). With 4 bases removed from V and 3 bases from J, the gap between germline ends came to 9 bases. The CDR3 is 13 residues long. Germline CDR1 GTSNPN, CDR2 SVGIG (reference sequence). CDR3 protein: CAWTLRDTGELFF. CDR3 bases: TGTGCCTGGACCCTCAGGGACACCGGGGAGCTGTTTTTT.

CDR3 bases: TGCGCCAGCAGCCAAGGTCCAGGGACCTACTATGGCTACACCTTC. Its translation is CASSQGPGTYYGYTF. The chain is built from TRBV4-3 and TRBJ1-2; possibly TRBD1 for D (5 bases). Trimming removed 1 base from V and 3 bases from J, with 12 bases in between. There are 15 residues in the CDR3. CDR1 is LGHNA and CDR2 is YSLEER in the germline V gene.

The CDR3, as DNA: TGTGCCAGCAGCGTAGGGTCCGTTGAGCAGTTCTTC. Translated: CASSVGSVEQFF. This chain connects TRBV9 to TRBJ2-1; D is unclear. The length of the CDR3 is 12 residues. V was pared by 0 bases and J by 9 bases, with 7 bases between. Germline CDR1 SGDLS, CDR2 YYNGEE.

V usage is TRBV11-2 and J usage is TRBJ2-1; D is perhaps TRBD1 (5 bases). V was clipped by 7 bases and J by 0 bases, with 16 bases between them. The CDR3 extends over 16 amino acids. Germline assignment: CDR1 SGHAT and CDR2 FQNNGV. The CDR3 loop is CASTKVGPYSYNEQFF. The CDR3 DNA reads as TGTGCCAGCACTAAAGTGGGGCCTTACTCCTACAATGAGCAGTTCTTC. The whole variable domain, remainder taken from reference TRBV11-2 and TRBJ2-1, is EAGVAQSPRYKIIEKRQSVAFWCNPISGHATLYWYQQILGQGPKLLIQFQNNGVVDDSQLPKDRFSAERLKGVDSTLKIQPAKLEDSAVYLCASTKVGPYSYNEQFFGPGTRLTVL.

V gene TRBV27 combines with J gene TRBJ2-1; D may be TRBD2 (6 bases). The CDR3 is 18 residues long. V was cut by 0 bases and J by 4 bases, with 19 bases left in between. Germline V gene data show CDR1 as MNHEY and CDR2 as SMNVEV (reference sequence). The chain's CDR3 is CASSLSPFEGGRYNEQFF. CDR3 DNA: TGTGCCAGCAGTTTATCGCCCTTTGAGGGAGGCCGGTACAATGAGCAGTTCTTC.

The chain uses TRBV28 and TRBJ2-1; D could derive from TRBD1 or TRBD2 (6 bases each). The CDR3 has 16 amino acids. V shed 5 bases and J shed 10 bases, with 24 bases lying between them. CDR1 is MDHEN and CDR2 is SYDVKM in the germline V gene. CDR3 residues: CASSSQSGWGALEQFF. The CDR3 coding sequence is TGTGCCAGCAGTAGCCAATCAGGGTGGGGGGCCTTGGAGCAGTTCTTC.

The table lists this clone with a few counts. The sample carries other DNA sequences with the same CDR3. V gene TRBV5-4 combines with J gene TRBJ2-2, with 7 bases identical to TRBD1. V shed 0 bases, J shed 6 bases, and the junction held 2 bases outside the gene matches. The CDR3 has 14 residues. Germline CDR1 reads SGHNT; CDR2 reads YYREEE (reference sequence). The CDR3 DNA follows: TGTGCCAGCAGCTTGGCAGGGGGTGCCGGGGAGCTGTTTTTT. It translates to CASSLAGGAGELFF.